This TCR beta chain stems from a study of blood T cell repertoires in COVID-19. Looking at the study overall: Spain, Italy and the United States supplied samples that represented acute and convalescent COVID-19. Nucleic acid was either cDNA or gDNA, and it came from T cells, B-cell-depleted T cells, or PBMCs.

As handled by the study authors: Amplification of reference gene primers provided the estimated nucleated cell counts. Assay: immunoSEQ multiplex PCR; the TCRdb copy retains only in-frame clones and omits some. The DNA gave D and trimming, while V, J and clone size come from that table. The table records 130,000 or so clones, approximately 84% of them present only once. Germline values: CDR1 SNHLY, CDR2 FYNNEI. This CDR3 contains 14 residues. The J segment lost 8 bases and the V segment lost 1 base, leaving 5 bases of the junction unmatched. The sample was peripheral blood. This clonotype was sampled from a man aged 60 to 75 with acute or convalescent COVID-19. The gene calls are TRBV2 and TRBJ1-2; 9 bases agree with TRBD1. CDR3 bases: TGTGCCAGCAGTGAAGGGGACAGGGCGGGCGGCTACACCTTC. Amino acid sequence: CASSEGDRAGGYTF. Drawing the rest from reference TRBV2 and TRBJ1-2, the complete variable domain is EPEVTQTPSHQVTQMGQEVILRCVPISNHLYFYWYRQILGQKVEFLVSFYNNEISEKSEIFDDQFSVERPDGSNFTLKIRSTKLEDSAMYFCASSEGDRAGGYTFGSGTRLTVV.